This paragraph reports one T cell receptor beta chain. Its antigen is currently unknown. J was trimmed by 6 bases and V by 0 bases; bases with no gene match: 8. The V gene's germline CDR1 is GTSNPN and CDR2 SVGIG (reference sequence). This CDR3 comprises 15 residues. The record originates from a study of cytomegalovirus exposure and HLA in healthy donors. Study-wide results and caveats: Fewer N-insertions than the roughly 670-donor mean were reportedly shown by an Asian-associated ancestry cluster in a later analysis. Immune exposure was documented only through CMV serostatus.

PCR employed 60 Vbeta and 13 Jbeta primers. Libraries were prepared by immunoSEQ multiplex PCR; TCRdb keeps only in-frame clonotypes and omits some of them. The table records more than 95,000 clones, roughly 83% of them present only once. Material: PBMCs. The chain is built from TRBV30 and TRBJ2-7, with 10 bases fitting TRBD1. This receptor was taken from a man younger than 35 in good health and CMV-seropositive. The CDR3 sequence is CAWSVLGQGSSEQYF. The DNA of the CDR3 is TGTGCCTGGAGTGTATTGGGACAGGGGTCTAGCGAGCAGTACTTC.